This record looks at one TCR beta chain sequence and its context. Per the study methods: The authors estimated nucleated cell counts from reference gene primer amplification. Profiled with immunoSEQ multiplex PCR; TCRdb holds only in-frame clones, not every one. V and J calls plus clone size are reproduced from that table; the DNA served to infer D and trimming. The sample yields about 270,000 clones, approximately 90% seen once. This entry comes from a study of blood T cell repertoires in COVID-19. V was shortened by 3 bases and J by 4 bases, with 15 bases between the two germline ends. Germline assignment: CDR1 LGHDT and CDR2 YNNKEL (reference sequence). CDR3 length: 15 amino acids. Participants' own reports of clinical history determined their cohort assignment. In the 2 weeks before study entry, exposed participants met a COVID-19 case, which was PCR-confirmed or clinician-diagnosed.

V gene TRBV3-1 (or the pseudogene TRBV3-2) combines with J gene TRBJ1-1, with D perhaps matching TRBD1 (6 bases). The sample consisted of PBMCs or T cells enriched from blood (not recorded which). The source is a man between 35 and 55 years old who had been exposed to COVID-19. CDR3 DNA: TGTGCCAGCAGCCAGGGGGCGCGGGTAGGCACTGAAGCTTTCTTT. This codes for CASSQGARVGTEAFF.